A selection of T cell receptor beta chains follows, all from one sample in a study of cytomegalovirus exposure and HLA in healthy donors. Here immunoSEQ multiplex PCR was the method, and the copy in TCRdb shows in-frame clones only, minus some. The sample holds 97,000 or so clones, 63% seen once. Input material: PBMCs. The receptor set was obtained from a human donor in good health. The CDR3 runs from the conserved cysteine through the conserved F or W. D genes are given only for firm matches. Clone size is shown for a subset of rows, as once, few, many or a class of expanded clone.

CASSIEGTAYEQYF,TGTGCCAGTAGTATAGAAGGGACAGCCTACGAGCAGTACTTC,few,TRBD1,TRBJ2-7,TRBV19
CASSSGIQAFF,TGTGCCAGCAGTTCCGGGATCCAAGCTTTCTTT,.,.,TRBJ1-1,TRBV28
CAWSWAYGYTF,TGTGCCTGGAGTTGGGCCTATGGCTACACCTTC,.,.,TRBJ1-2,TRBV30
CASTPQGEQETQYF,TGTGCCAGCACCCCTCAGGGGGAACAAGAGACCCAGTACTTC,few,TRBD1,TRBJ2-5,TRBV2
CASGLGTGTYEQYF,TGTGCTAGTGGTTTAGGGACAGGGACCTACGAGCAGTACTTC,few,TRBD1,TRBJ2-7,TRBV12-5
CASSLGVSDTGELFF,TGTGCCAGCAGCTTGGGAGTGAGCGACACCGGGGAGCTGTTTTTT,few,.,TRBJ2-2,TRBV5-4
CASSLQGSYNEQFF,TGTGCCAGCAGCTTACAGGGCTCCTACAATGAGCAGTTCTTC,.,.,TRBJ2-1,TRBV7-2
CASRPGEIGYNEQFF,TGTGCCAGCAGGCCCGGGGAAATCGGGTACAATGAGCAGTTCTTC,.,.,TRBJ2-1,TRBV27
CASSVYPGNTIYF,TGTGCCAGCAGCGTCTACCCTGGAAACACCATATATTTT,.,.,TRBJ1-3,TRBV7-8
CASRRTGFNEKLFF,TGCGCCAGCAGACGGACAGGGTTTAATGAAAAACTGTTTTTT,few,TRBD1,TRBJ1-4,TRBV4-1
CASSLARSYGYTF,TGTGCCAGCAGCTTAGCTCGCAGCTATGGCTACACCTTC,.,.,TRBJ1-2,TRBV7-9
CASSRDRGNQPQHF,TGTGCCAGCTCTCGCGACAGAGGCAATCAGCCCCAGCATTTT,few,.,TRBJ1-5,TRBV18
CASSELLSYEQYF,TGTGCCAGCAGTGAACTTCTCTCCTACGAGCAGTACTTC,.,.,TRBJ2-7,TRBV2
CASSLRQSSYEQYF,TGTGCCAGCAGTCTCCGACAGAGCTCCTACGAGCAGTACTTC,.,.,TRBJ2-7,TRBV27
CASGRGGGNEQFF,TGTGCCAGCGGAAGAGGAGGTGGCAATGAGCAGTTCTTC,.,.,TRBJ2-1,TRBV6-5
CASSPAPTGVNEQFF,TGCGCCAGCAGCCCCGCCCCCACAGGGGTCAATGAGCAGTTCTTC,.,TRBD1,TRBJ2-1,TRBV4-1
CASSRNGDYHYEQYF,TGTGCCAGCAGTCGCAATGGGGACTACCACTACGAGCAGTACTTC,.,TRBD2,TRBJ2-7,TRBV2
CASSSAGTSGRVETQYF,TGTGCCAGCAGCTCAGCGGGGACTAGCGGGAGGGTCGAGACCCAGTACTTC,.,TRBD2,TRBJ2-5,TRBV5-6
CASSLDRSSYEQYF,TGTGCCAGCAGCTTGGACAGGAGCTCCTACGAGCAGTACTTC,.,.,TRBJ2-7,TRBV5-4
CASSLSSLAISYEQYF,TGTGCCAGCAGTTTATCGTCCCTAGCCATATCCTACGAGCAGTACTTC,.,.,TRBJ2-7,TRBV27
CARISGTENTEAFF,TGTGCCCGAATTTCCGGGACAGAGAACACTGAAGCTTTCTTT,few,TRBD1,TRBJ1-1,TRBV25-1
CASSLVGRVGTQYF,TGTGCCAGCAGCTTAGTGGGCAGGGTGGGGACCCAGTACTTC,once,.,TRBJ2-5,TRBV11-2
CASSLSWGRGLNTGELFF,TGTGCCAGCAGTCTCTCCTGGGGGCGGGGGCTAAACACCGGGGAGCTGTTTTTT,.,.,TRBJ2-2,TRBV28
CASSQGVAGVGNEQFF,TGTGCCAGCAGCCAAGGCGTAGCGGGAGTGGGGAATGAGCAGTTCTTC,few,TRBD2,TRBJ2-1,TRBV14
CASTGGVNQPQHF,TGTGCCAGCACTGGGGGGGTCAATCAGCCCCAGCATTTT,medium-sized,.,TRBJ1-5,TRBV27
CASSLRTSGSPSSNEQFF,TGTGCTAGCAGCTTACGGACTAGCGGGAGTCCCTCCTCCAATGAGCAGTTCTTC,.,TRBD2,TRBJ2-1,TRBV7-7
CASSHPQGGYTEAFF,TGTGCCAGCAGCCACCCACAGGGAGGGTACACTGAAGCTTTCTTT,few,.,TRBJ1-1,TRBV6-5
CASSLGSGEQYF,TGTGCCAGCAGCCTTGGGAGTGGCGAGCAGTACTTC,.,.,TRBJ2-7,TRBV7-9
CASSLAGVQETQYF,TGTGCCAGCAGCTTGGCGGGGGTCCAAGAGACCCAGTACTTC,.,.,TRBJ2-5,TRBV5-4
CASSRGLGTSGSYNEQFF,TGCGCCAGCAGCCGGGGATTGGGGACTAGCGGTTCCTACAATGAGCAGTTCTTC,once,TRBD2,TRBJ2-1,TRBV4-1
CASSSLDRGVSYEQYF,TGCGCCAGCAGCTCCTTGGACAGGGGAGTCTCCTACGAGCAGTACTTC,.,TRBD1,TRBJ2-7,TRBV5-1
CASSLFSGQALGEQYF,TGCGCCAGCAGCTTGTTTTCGGGACAGGCTTTAGGCGAGCAGTACTTC,.,TRBD1,TRBJ2-7,TRBV5-1
CASSLMVGYNDGYTF,TGTGCCAGCAGCTTGATGGTGGGCTACAATGATGGCTACACCTTC,.,.,TRBJ1-2,TRBV7-9
CASSLIGTGGTGELFF,TGTGCCAGCAGCTTAATCGGGACAGGGGGCACCGGGGAGCTGTTTTTT,.,TRBD1,TRBJ2-2,TRBV7-9
CASSLTATNTEAFF,TGTGCCAGTAGTCTGACAGCGACGAACACTGAAGCTTTCTTT,.,.,TRBJ1-1,TRBV19
CASSLLVPGQGIPGELFF,TGTGCCAGCTCACTACTTGTTCCGGGACAGGGAATACCCGGGGAGCTGTTTTTT,.,TRBD1,TRBJ2-2,TRBV18
CASSVAPGSSYEQYF,TGTGCCAGCAGCGTAGCCCCGGGGAGCTCCTACGAGCAGTACTTC,.,.,TRBJ2-7,TRBV9
CASSRRRGQGTEAFF,TGTGCCAGCAGCCGCCGCAGGGGGCAGGGAACTGAAGCTTTCTTT,.,TRBD1,TRBJ1-1,TRBV14
CASSKDSSGAQYF,TGTGCCAGCAGCAAGGACAGCTCCGGTGCGCAGTATTTT,.,.,TRBJ2-3,TRBV21-1
CASSWTGGSYNEQFF,TGCGCCAGCAGCTGGACAGGGGGCTCCTACAATGAGCAGTTCTTC,.,TRBD1,TRBJ2-1,TRBV5-1
CASRGAGVDSNEQFF,TGCGCCAGCAGAGGGGCGGGAGTGGATTCCAATGAGCAGTTCTTC,.,TRBD2,TRBJ2-1,TRBV4-1
CASSRFGTSGKNEQFF,TGCGCCAGCAGCCGATTTGGGACTAGCGGGAAGAATGAGCAGTTCTTC,few,TRBD2,TRBJ2-1,TRBV4-1
CASSELGGRAYEQYF,TGTGCCAGCAGTGAATTGGGCGGGAGGGCCTACGAGCAGTACTTC,.,TRBD2,TRBJ2-7,TRBV6-1
CASSATSGPYEQYF,TGCGCCAGCAGTGCGACTAGCGGACCTTACGAGCAGTACTTC,.,TRBD2,TRBJ2-7,TRBV10-2
CASSLKGGPTYEQYF,TGTGCCAGCAGCTTAAAAGGCGGGCCCACCTACGAGCAGTACTTC,.,.,TRBJ2-7,TRBV7-3
CAWSVVLNTGELFF,TGTGCCTGGAGTGTTGTCTTGAACACCGGGGAGCTGTTTTTT,.,.,TRBJ2-2,TRBV30
CASSESRLAGSYEQYF,TGCGCCAGCAGTGAGTCTCGGCTAGCGGGGTCCTACGAGCAGTACTTC,.,TRBD2,TRBJ2-7,TRBV10-2
CATSRGYDEQFF,TGTGCTACCTCTAGAGGGTACGATGAGCAGTTCTTC,few,.,TRBJ2-1,TRBV12-5
CAWSAQQGASTDTQYF,TGTGCCTGGAGTGCCCAACAGGGGGCTAGCACAGATACGCAGTATTTT,few,TRBD1,TRBJ2-3,TRBV30
CASSSSGTNLYNEQFF,TGTGCCAGCAGTTCCTCCGGGACTAACTTATACAATGAGCAGTTCTTC,.,TRBD2,TRBJ2-1,TRBV6-5
CASSLPTGVNQPQHF,TGTGCCAGCAGTTTACCTACAGGGGTCAATCAGCCCCAGCATTTT,.,TRBD1,TRBJ1-5,TRBV28
CASSQAKLSDTQYF,TGTGCCAGCAGCCAAGCGAAACTATCAGATACGCAGTATTTT,.,.,TRBJ2-3,TRBV4-2